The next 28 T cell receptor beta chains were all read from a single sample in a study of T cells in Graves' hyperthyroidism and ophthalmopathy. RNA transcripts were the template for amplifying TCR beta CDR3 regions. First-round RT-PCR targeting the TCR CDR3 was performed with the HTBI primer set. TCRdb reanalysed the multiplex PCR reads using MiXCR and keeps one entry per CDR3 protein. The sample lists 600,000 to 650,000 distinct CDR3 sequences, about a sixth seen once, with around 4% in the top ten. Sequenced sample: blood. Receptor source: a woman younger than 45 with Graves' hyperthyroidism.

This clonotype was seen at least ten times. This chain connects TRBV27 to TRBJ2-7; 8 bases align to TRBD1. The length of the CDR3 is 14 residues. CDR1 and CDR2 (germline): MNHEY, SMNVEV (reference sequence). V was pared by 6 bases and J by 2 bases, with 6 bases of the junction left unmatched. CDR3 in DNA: TGTGCCAGCAGAAAAGGGACAGGCCCCTACGAGCAGTACTTC. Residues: CASRKGTGPYEQYF.

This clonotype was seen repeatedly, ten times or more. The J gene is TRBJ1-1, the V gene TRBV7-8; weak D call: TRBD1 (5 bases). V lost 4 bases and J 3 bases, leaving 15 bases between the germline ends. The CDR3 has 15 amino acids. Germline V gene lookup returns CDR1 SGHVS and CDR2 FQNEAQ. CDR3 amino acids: CASSSKSGTDTEAFF. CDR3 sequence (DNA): TGTGCCAGCAGCTCCAAGTCAGGGACTGACACTGAAGCTTTCTTT.

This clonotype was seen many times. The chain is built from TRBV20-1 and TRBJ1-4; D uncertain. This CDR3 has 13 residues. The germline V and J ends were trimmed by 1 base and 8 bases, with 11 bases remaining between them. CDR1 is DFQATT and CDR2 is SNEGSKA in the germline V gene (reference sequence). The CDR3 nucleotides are TGCAGTGCTAGAGCATTTCAGGCGGAAAAACTGTTTTTT. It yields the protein CSARAFQAEKLFF.

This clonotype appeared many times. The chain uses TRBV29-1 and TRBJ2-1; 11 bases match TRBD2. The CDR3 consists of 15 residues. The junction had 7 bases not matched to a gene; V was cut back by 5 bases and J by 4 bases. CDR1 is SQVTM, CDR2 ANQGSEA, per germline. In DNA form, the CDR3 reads TGCAGCGTTTTTGGGGGGACTAGCGGTTACAATGAGCAGTTCTTC. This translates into CSVFGGTSGYNEQFF.

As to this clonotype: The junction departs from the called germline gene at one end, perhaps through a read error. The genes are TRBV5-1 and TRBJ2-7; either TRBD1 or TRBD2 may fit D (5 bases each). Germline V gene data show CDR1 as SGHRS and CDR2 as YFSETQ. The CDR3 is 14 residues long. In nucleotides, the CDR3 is TGCGCCAGCAGCTCCGGGACGGGGTCCTACGAGCACTACTTC. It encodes CASSSGTGSYEHYF.

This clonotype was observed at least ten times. The DNA for the CDR3 is TGTGCCTGGAGTGAGGGACGGACTAATGAAAAACTGTTTTTT. It is translated as CAWSEGRTNEKLFF. J is TRBJ1-4 and V is TRBV30, with D maybe TRBD1 (5 bases). In germline, CDR1 is GTSNPN, CDR2 SVGIG (reference sequence). Between the trimmed V and J ends, which lost 1 base and 2 bases, there was a span of 8 bases. The CDR3 spans 14 residues.

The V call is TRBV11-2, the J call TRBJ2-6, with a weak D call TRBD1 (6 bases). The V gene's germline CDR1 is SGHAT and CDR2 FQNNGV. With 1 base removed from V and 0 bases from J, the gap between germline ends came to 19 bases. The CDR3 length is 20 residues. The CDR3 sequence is CASSLASRFMGHSGANVLTF. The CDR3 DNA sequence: TGTGCCAGCAGCTTAGCCAGTCGGTTTATGGGACACTCTGGGGCCAACGTCCTGACTTTC.

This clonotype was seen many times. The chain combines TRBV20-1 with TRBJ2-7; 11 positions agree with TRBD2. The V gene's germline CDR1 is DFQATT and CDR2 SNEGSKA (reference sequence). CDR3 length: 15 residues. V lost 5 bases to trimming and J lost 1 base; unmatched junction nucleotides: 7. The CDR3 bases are TGCAGTGCTCGACGCGGGACTAGCGGATCCTACGAGCAGTACTTC. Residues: CSARRGTSGSYEQYF.

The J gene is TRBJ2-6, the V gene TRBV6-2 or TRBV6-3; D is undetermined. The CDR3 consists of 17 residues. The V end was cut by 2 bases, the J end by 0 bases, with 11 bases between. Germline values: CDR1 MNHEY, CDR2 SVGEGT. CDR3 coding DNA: TGTGCCAGCAGTTACGAACCTTGGGACTCTGGGGCCAACGTCCTGACTTTC. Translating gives CASSYEPWDSGANVLTF.

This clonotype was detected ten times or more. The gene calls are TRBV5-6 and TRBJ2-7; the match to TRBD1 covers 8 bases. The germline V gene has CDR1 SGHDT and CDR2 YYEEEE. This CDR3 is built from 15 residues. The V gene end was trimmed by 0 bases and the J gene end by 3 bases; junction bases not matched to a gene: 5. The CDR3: CASSLEITGGYEQYF. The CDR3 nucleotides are TGTGCCAGCAGCTTGGAAATCACAGGGGGCTACGAGCAGTACTTC.

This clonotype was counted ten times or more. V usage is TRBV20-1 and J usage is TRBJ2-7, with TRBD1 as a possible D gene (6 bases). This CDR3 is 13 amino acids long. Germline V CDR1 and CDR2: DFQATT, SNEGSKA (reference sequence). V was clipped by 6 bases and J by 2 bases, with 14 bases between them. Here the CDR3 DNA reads TGCAGTGCATTGAAGGACAGTGCCTACGAGCAGTACTTC. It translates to CSALKDSAYEQYF.

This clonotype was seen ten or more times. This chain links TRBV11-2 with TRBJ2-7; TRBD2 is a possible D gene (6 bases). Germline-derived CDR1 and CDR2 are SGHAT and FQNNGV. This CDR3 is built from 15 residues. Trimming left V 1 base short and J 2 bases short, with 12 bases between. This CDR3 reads CASSLGVGGAYEQYF. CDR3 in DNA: TGTGCCAGCAGCTTAGGAGTGGGGGGAGCCTACGAGCAGTACTTC. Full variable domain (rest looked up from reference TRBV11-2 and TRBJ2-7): EAGVAQSPRYKIIEKRQSVAFWCNPISGHATLYWYQQILGQGPKLLIQFQNNGVVDDSQLPKDRFSAERLKGVDSTLKIQPAKLEDSAVYLCASSLGVGGAYEQYFGPGTRLTVT.

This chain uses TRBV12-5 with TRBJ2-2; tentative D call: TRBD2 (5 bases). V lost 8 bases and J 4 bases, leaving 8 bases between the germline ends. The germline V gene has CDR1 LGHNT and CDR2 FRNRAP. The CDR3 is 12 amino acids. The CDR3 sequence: CASLAGTGELFF. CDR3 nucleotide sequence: TGTGCTAGTCTGGCGGGCACCGGGGAGCTGTTTTTT.

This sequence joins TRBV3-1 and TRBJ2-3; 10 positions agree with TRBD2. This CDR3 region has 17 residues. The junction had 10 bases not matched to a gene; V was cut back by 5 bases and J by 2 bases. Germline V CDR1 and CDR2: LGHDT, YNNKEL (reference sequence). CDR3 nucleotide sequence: TGTGCCAGCAGCTACCACACTAGCGGGACTAACACAGATACGCAGTATTTT. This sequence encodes CASSYHTSGTNTDTQYF.

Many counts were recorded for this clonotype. The CDR3 region has the DNA TGTGCCAGCTCACCTCGGACTAGCGGAGGACAAGAGACCCAGTACTTC. This translates into CASSPRTSGGQETQYF. V gene TRBV18 combines with J gene TRBJ2-5, with 10 bases that match TRBD2. The CDR3 is 16 amino acids. Per germline, CDR1 KGHSH and CDR2 LQKENI. V gave up 3 bases and J gave up 2 bases; unmatched junction bases: 6. Combining the CDR3 with reference TRBV18 and TRBJ2-5 gives the whole variable domain NAGVMQNPRHLVRRRGQEARLRCSPMKGHSHVYWYRQLPEEGLKFMVYLQKENIIDESGMPKERFSAEFPKEGPSILRIQQVVRGDSAAYFCASSPRTSGGQETQYFGPGTRLLVL.

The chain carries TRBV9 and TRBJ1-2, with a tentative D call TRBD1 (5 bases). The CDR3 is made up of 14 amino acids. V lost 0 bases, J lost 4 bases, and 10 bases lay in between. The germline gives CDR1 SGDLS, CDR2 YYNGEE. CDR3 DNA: TGTGCCAGCAGCGTAGACGGGGCTTCCTATGGCTACACCTTC. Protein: CASSVDGASYGYTF. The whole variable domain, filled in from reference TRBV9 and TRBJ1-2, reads DSGVTQTPKHLITATGQRVTLRCSPRSGDLSVYWYQQSLDQGLQFLIQYYNGEERAKGNILERFSAQQFPDLHSELNLSSLELGDSALYFCASSVDGASYGYTFGSGTRLTVV.

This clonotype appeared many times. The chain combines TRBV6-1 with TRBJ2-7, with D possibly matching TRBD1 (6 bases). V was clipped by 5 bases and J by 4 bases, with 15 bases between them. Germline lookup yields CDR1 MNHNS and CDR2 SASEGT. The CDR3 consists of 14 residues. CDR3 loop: CASSYRRGPYEQYF. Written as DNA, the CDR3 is TGTGCCAGCAGTTACCGCAGGGGCCCATACGAGCAGTACTTC.

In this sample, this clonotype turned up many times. CDR3 bases: TGTGCCAGCACCGATGGACAGGCGTATAGCAATCAGCCCCAGCATTTT. As protein: CASTDGQAYSNQPQHF. The chain is built from TRBV6-1 and TRBJ1-5; 7 bases line up with TRBD1. The trim removed 7 bases at V and 0 bases at J, leaving 9 bases unmatched. CDR3 length equals 16 residues. CDR1 and CDR2 from the germline V gene are MNHNS and SASEGT.

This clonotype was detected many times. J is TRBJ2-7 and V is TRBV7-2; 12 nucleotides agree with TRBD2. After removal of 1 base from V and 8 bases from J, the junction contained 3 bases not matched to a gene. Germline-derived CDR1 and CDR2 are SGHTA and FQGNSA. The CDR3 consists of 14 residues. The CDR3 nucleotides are TGTGCCAGCAGCTTAGTGACTAGCGGGAGTAAGCAGTACTTC. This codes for CASSLVTSGSKQYF.

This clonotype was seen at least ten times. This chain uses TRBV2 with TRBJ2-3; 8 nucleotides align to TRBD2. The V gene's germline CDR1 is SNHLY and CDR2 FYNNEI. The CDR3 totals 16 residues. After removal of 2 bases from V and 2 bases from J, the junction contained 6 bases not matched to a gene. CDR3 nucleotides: TGTGCCAGCAGTGAAAGGCGGACTAGCACCACAGATACGCAGTATTTT. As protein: CASSERRTSTTDTQYF.

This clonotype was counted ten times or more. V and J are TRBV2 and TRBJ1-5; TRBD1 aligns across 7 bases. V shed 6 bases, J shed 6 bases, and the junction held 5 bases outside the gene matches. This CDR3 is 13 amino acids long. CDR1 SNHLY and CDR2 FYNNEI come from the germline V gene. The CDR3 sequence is CASSQGEGQPQHF. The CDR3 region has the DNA TGTGCCAGCAGCCAGGGGGAGGGTCAGCCCCAGCATTTT.

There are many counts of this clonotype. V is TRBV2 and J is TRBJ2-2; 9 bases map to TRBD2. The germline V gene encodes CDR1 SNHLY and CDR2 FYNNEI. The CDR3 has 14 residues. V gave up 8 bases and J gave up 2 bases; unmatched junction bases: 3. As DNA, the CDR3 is TGTGCCAGCGTAGCGGGAGTCAACACCGGGGAGCTGTTTTTT. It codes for CASVAGVNTGELFF.

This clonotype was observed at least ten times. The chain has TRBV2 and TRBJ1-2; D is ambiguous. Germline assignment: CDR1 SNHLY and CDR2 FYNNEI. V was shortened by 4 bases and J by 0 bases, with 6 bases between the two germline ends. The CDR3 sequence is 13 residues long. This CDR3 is CASSASTNYGYTF. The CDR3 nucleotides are TGTGCCAGCAGTGCGAGCACTAACTATGGCTACACCTTC.

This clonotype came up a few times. The CDR3 DNA reads as TGTGCCAGCAGCAAGGATGATAGCTCCTACGAGCAGTACTTC. This sequence encodes CASSKDDSSYEQYF. V and J are TRBV25-1 and TRBJ2-7, with D unresolved. The CDR3 contains 14 residues. With 6 bases removed from V and 0 bases from J, the gap between germline ends came to 12 bases. Germline V gives CDR1 MGHDK, CDR2 SYGVNS.

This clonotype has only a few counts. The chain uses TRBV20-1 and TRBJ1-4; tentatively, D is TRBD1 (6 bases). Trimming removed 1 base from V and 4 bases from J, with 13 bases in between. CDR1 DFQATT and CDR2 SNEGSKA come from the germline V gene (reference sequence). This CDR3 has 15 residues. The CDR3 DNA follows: TGCAGTGCTAGAGTGGGGGCGCGAATTAATGAAAAACTGTTTTTT. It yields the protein CSARVGARINEKLFF.

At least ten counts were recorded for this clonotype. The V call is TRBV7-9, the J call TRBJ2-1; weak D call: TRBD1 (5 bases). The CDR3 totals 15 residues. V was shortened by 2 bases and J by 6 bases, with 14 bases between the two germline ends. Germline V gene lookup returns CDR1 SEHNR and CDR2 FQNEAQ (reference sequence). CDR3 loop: CASSLRLDTTNEQFF. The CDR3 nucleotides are TGTGCCAGCAGCTTAAGGTTGGACACCACCAATGAGCAGTTCTTC.

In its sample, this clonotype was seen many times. The CDR3 here is CASSFEAEDTQYF. CDR3 bases: TGTGCCAGCAGCTTCGAGGCGGAAGATACGCAGTATTTT. The rearrangement joins TRBV11-2 to TRBJ2-3, with D uncertain. CDR3 size: 13 residues. Germline V gives CDR1 SGHAT, CDR2 FQNNGV. Trimming cost V 3 bases and J 5 bases, with 9 bases left between them.

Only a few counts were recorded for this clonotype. The CDR3 DNA is TGTGCCAGCAGTTTATCTATAGGGACATCCTTAGAAGCTTTCTTT. Its translation: CASSLSIGTSLEAFF. The rearrangement uses TRBV27 and TRBJ1-1; a possible D gene is TRBD1 (6 bases). The V end was cut by 0 bases, the J end by 8 bases, with 16 bases between. In germline, CDR1 is MNHEY, CDR2 SMNVEV (reference sequence). CDR3 length equals 15 residues.